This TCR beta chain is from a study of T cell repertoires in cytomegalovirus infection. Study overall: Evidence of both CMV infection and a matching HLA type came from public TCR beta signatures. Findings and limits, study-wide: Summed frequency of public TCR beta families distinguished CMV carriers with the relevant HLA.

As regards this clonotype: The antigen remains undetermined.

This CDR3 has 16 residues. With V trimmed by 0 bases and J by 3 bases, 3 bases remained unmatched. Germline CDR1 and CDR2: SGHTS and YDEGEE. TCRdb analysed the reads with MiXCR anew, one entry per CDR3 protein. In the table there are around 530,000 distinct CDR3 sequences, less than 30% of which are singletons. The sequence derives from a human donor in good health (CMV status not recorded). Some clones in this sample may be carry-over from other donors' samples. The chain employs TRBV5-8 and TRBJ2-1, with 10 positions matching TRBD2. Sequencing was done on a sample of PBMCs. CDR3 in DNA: TGTGCCAGCAGCTTGGGGACTAGCGGAGTCTACAATGAGCAGTTCTTC. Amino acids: CASSLGTSGVYNEQFF.